Each of the 32 T cell receptor beta chains below was sequenced from the same sample in a study of cytomegalovirus exposure and HLA in healthy donors. Researchers ran the PCR with 60 Vbeta and 13 Jbeta primers. Generated by immunoSEQ multiplex PCR, the TCRdb table keeps only in-frame clones and is missing some. This table has roughly 150,000 clones, more than 60% appearing once. The sample was PBMCs. These receptors originate from a man younger than 35 in good health and CMV-seropositive.

The rearrangement joins TRBV27 to TRBJ2-1; weak D call: TRBD2 (5 bases). The ends were cut back, 2 bases at V and 2 bases at J, with 13 bases in the middle. The CDR3 loop spans 16 amino acids. Germline V gene lookup returns CDR1 MNHEY and CDR2 SMNVEV (reference sequence). The CDR3 nucleotides read TGTGCCAGCAGTTTAATGTGGGAGTCCCCCTACAATGAGCAGTTCTTC. This codes for CASSLMWESPYNEQFF.

The chain links TRBV6-5 to TRBJ2-3; 10 bases match TRBD2. V lost 2 bases to trimming and J lost 3 bases; unmatched junction nucleotides: 2. The CDR3 spans 15 residues. The germline V gene has CDR1 MNHEY and CDR2 SVGAGI. The CDR3 spells CASSYTSGVTDTQYF. The CDR3 nucleotides are TGTGCCAGCAGTTACACTAGCGGGGTGACAGATACGCAGTATTTT.

The chain combines TRBV7-9 with TRBJ1-1; 7 bases fit TRBD1. Germline values: CDR1 SEHNR, CDR2 FQNEAQ (reference sequence). The CDR3 is 13 amino acids. With V trimmed by 5 bases and J by 10 bases, 10 bases remained unmatched. The CDR3 DNA reads TGTGCCAGCAGCCGCGCGGACAGGAGGGGAGCTTTCTTT. Its protein is CASSRADRRGAFF.

This clone has more than one count but fewer than ten. The CDR3 region is CASSDSIFERGEQFF. The CDR3 nucleotides read TGTGCCAGCAGTGACTCGATCTTTGAGCGCGGTGAGCAGTTCTTC. The rearrangement links TRBV6-4 to TRBJ2-1; D gene uncertain. The germline gives CDR1 MRHNA, CDR2 SNTAGT. The V gene lost 0 bases and the J gene lost 9 bases, with 15 bases spanning the gap. The length of the CDR3 is 15 residues.

The V gene is TRBV14, the J gene TRBJ2-3; TRBD2 matches 11 bases. V gave up 3 bases and J gave up 10 bases; unmatched junction bases: 12. The CDR3 totals 16 residues. Germline-derived CDR1 and CDR2 are SGHDN and FVKESK. Here the CDR3 reads CASSHWTSGPLVAQYF. The CDR3 DNA sequence: TGTGCCAGCAGCCATTGGACTAGCGGGCCCCTCGTCGCGCAGTATTTT.

The chain joins TRBV4-1 to TRBJ1-1, with 8 bases fitting TRBD1. The V gene's germline CDR1 is MGHRA and CDR2 YSYEKL. The junction had 7 bases not matched to a gene; V was cut back by 8 bases and J by 2 bases. CDR3 size: 14 residues. The CDR3 coding sequence is TGCGCCAGCGGAATCGGACAGGGAAACACTGAAGCTTTCTTT. Protein: CASGIGQGNTEAFF.

This clone showed up just once. The V gene is TRBV19, the J gene TRBJ1-1; tentative D call: TRBD1 (6 bases). Germline loops: CDR1 LNHDA, CDR2 SQIVND (reference sequence). V shed 6 bases and J shed 0 bases, with 20 bases lying between them. This CDR3 comprises 17 residues. CDR3 sequence: CASSYIQGTTMNTEAFF. The CDR3 DNA follows: TGTGCCAGTAGCTACATACAGGGTACCACAATGAACACTGAAGCTTTCTTT. The full variable domain, with the rest looked up from reference TRBV19 and TRBJ1-1, is DGGITQSPKYLFRKEGQNVTLSCEQNLNHDAMYWYRQDPGQGLRLIYYSQIVNDFQKGDIAEGYSVSREKKESFPLTVTSAQKNPTAFYLCASSYIQGTTMNTEAFFGQGTRLTVV.

This rearrangement joins TRBV23-1 to TRBJ1-2; possibly TRBD1 for D (5 bases). TRBV23-1 carries the ORF label, with uncertain function. V was clipped by 0 bases and J by 4 bases, with 15 bases between them. The CDR3 totals 16 residues. CDR3 in amino acids: CASSQSPAGRTYGYTF. CDR3 nucleotide sequence: TGCGCCAGCAGTCAATCTCCGGCAGGGCGGACCTATGGCTACACCTTC.

The chain combines TRBV10-1 with TRBJ2-7; a possible D gene is TRBD1 (6 bases). The V and J ends lost 4 bases and 1 base respectively, with 8 bases between them. Germline V CDR1 and CDR2: WNHNN, SYGVQD (reference sequence). The length of the CDR3 is 13 residues. CDR3: CASSGDRSYEQYF. In DNA, the CDR3 is TGCGCCAGCAGTGGCGACAGGTCCTACGAGCAGTACTTC.

A few counts support this clone. The rearrangement links TRBV6-5 to TRBJ2-2; weak D call: TRBD2 (5 bases). Germline assignment: CDR1 MNHEY and CDR2 SVGAGI. Trimming pared 2 bases from V and 5 bases from J, leaving 6 bases between. The CDR3 has 13 residues. The CDR3 nucleotides are TGTGCCAGCAGTTACAGAGGGACCGGGGAGCTGTTTTTT. Translated: CASSYRGTGELFF.

The CDR3 nucleotides are TGTGCCTGGGACTCCTCCGGGACAGGGAGGTATGGCTACACCTTC. Residues: CAWDSSGTGRYGYTF. The chain carries TRBV30 and TRBJ1-2; 9 nucleotides line up with TRBD1. V lost 5 bases and J lost 5; bases outside the gene matches: 12. The CDR3 runs 15 residues. Germline values: CDR1 GTSNPN, CDR2 SVGIG (reference sequence).

The chain joins TRBV28 to TRBJ2-4; maybe TRBD1 (7 bases). The germline CDR1 and CDR2 sequences are MDHEN and SYDVKM. V lost 4 bases and J 2 bases, leaving 15 bases between the germline ends. The CDR3 has 16 residues. DNA of the CDR3: TGTGCCAGCAGTTGGTCTGCAGGGGGGTCCAAAAACATTCAGTACTTC. It specifies CASSWSAGGSKNIQYF.

This clone was found a few times. This chain connects TRBV5-8 to TRBJ2-7; tentative D call: TRBD1 (5 bases). V lost 1 base and J lost 9, with 11 bases in between. Germline V CDR1 and CDR2: SGHTS, YDEGEE. This CDR3 has 12 amino acids. This chain's CDR3 is CASSLSARVQYF. The CDR3 region has the DNA TGTGCCAGCAGCTTGAGTGCCAGGGTGCAGTACTTC.

The genes are TRBV5-4 and TRBJ1-2; D may be TRBD1 (6 bases). Between the trimmed V and J ends, which lost 1 base and 2 bases, there was a span of 15 bases. There are 16 residues in the CDR3. The germline V gene encodes CDR1 SGHNT and CDR2 YYREEE (reference sequence). CDR3 region: CASSLLGARNNYGYTF. The CDR3 DNA reads TGTGCCAGCAGCTTGTTGGGGGCCCGGAACAACTATGGCTACACCTTC. The full variable domain, its missing parts supplied by reference TRBV5-4 and TRBJ1-2, is ETGVTQSPTHLIKTRGQQVTLRCSSQSGHNTVSWYQQALGQGPQFIFQYYREEENGRGNFPPRFSGLQFPNYSSELNVNALELDDSALYLCASSLLGARNNYGYTFGSGTRLTVV.

A single count supports this clone. The V gene is TRBV27, the J gene TRBJ2-7; 14 bases are a match to TRBD2. In germline, CDR1 is MNHEY, CDR2 SMNVEV (reference sequence). V trimming: 6 bases; J trimming: 6 bases; junction bases outside the gene matches: 13. The CDR3 spans 17 residues. CDR3 nucleotides: TGTGCCAGCAGGGAAATGCCGGGACTAGCGGGAGAGGGCGAGCAGTACTTC. Protein sequence: CASREMPGLAGEGEQYF.

The CDR3 sequence is CASIKGGGANTEAFF. CDR3 DNA sequence: TGTGCCAGCATAAAGGGCGGGGGGGCGAACACTGAAGCTTTCTTT. The chain links TRBV28 to TRBJ1-1; D possibly corresponds to TRBD1 (6 bases). The V gene lost 7 bases and the J gene lost 1 base, with 16 bases spanning the gap. Looked up from germline, CDR1 is MDHEN and CDR2 is SYDVKM. The CDR3 sequence is 15 residues long.

The rearrangement links TRBV27 to TRBJ1-5, with D hard to call. CDR1 is MNHEY, CDR2 SMNVEV, per germline (reference sequence). The CDR3 has 15 residues. The V end was cut by 3 bases, the J end by 7 bases, with 16 bases between. CDR3 nucleotides: TGTGCCAGCAGTTTCCAGGCCTCTTCGGGGCAGCCCCAGCATTTT. It encodes CASSFQASSGQPQHF.

This CDR3 reads CASSLAEVNVNEQFF. As DNA, the CDR3 is TGCGCCAGCAGCTTGGCCGAGGTTAATGTAAATGAGCAGTTCTTC. V gene TRBV5-1 combines with J gene TRBJ2-1; D call uncertain. Germline lookup yields CDR1 SGHRS and CDR2 YFSETQ. The CDR3 runs to 15 residues. The germline V and J ends were trimmed by 0 bases and 7 bases, with 14 bases remaining between them.

The V gene is TRBV30, the J gene TRBJ1-1; a possible D gene is TRBD1 (5 bases). The V and J ends lost 5 bases and 0 bases respectively, with 7 bases between them. The germline gives CDR1 GTSNPN, CDR2 SVGIG (reference sequence). The CDR3 totals 12 residues. CDR3 sequence reads: CAWGAVNTEAFF. As DNA, the CDR3 is TGTGCCTGGGGGGCAGTGAACACTGAAGCTTTCTTT.

The chain uses TRBV10-1 and TRBJ1-5; D gene uncertain. CDR1 is WNHNN, CDR2 SYGVQD, per germline (reference sequence). Trimming took off 7 bases at V and 3 bases at J, with 10 bases between the two ends. The CDR3 runs 13 residues. CDR3 in amino acids: CASNNTINQPQHF. In DNA form, the CDR3 reads TGCGCCAGCAATAACACTATCAATCAGCCCCAGCATTTT.

The rearrangement uses TRBV15 and TRBJ1-2; TRBD1 matches 8 bases. Germline CDR1 LNHNV, CDR2 YYDKDF (reference sequence). This CDR3 spans 13 amino acids. After removal of 1 base from V and 5 bases from J, the junction contained 0 bases not matched to a gene. CDR3 in DNA: TGTGCCACCAGCAGAGGACAGGGGTATGGCTACACCTTC. It is translated as CATSRGQGYGYTF.

V gene TRBV29-1 combines with J gene TRBJ1-4, with 7 bases lining up with TRBD1. With V trimmed by 4 bases and J by 5 bases, 7 bases remained unmatched. The CDR3 loop spans 14 amino acids. Looked up from germline, CDR1 is SQVTM and CDR2 is ANQGSEA. This chain's CDR3 is CSVAGDSRNEKLFF. The CDR3 nucleotides read TGCAGCGTTGCGGGGGACAGCCGGAATGAAAAACTGTTTTTT. Complete variable domain (other parts from reference TRBV29-1 and TRBJ1-4): SAVISQKPSRDICQRGTSLTIQCQVDSQVTMMFWYRQQPGQSLTLIATANQGSEATYESGFVIDKFPISRPNLTFSTLTVSNMSPEDSSIYLCSVAGDSRNEKLFFGSGTQLSVL.

This chain links TRBV30 with TRBJ2-7; 7 bases fit TRBD2. The CDR3 runs 14 residues. Germline CDR1 is GTSNPN and CDR2 is SVGIG (reference sequence). With 2 bases clipped from V and 3 bases from J, the junction kept 7 bases outside the gene matches. The CDR3 sequence is CAWSLGGSFYEQYF. CDR3 DNA sequence: TGTGCCTGGAGTTTGGGCGGGAGTTTCTACGAGCAGTACTTC.

This clone appeared a few times. The J gene is TRBJ2-7, the V gene TRBV11-2; TRBD2 matches 12 bases. Germline V CDR1 and CDR2: SGHAT, FQNNGV. J gave up 3 bases and V 5 bases, and 5 bases lay outside the gene matches. The CDR3 consists of 15 residues. The CDR3, as DNA: TGTGCCAGCAGCCGTGGACTAGCGGGAAACTACGAGCAGTACTTC. Translated: CASSRGLAGNYEQYF. Full variable domain (outside the CDR3, taken from reference TRBV11-2 and TRBJ2-7): EAGVAQSPRYKIIEKRQSVAFWCNPISGHATLYWYQQILGQGPKLLIQFQNNGVVDDSQLPKDRFSAERLKGVDSTLKIQPAKLEDSAVYLCASSRGLAGNYEQYFGPGTRLTVT.

The chain employs TRBV7-9 and TRBJ2-2; D perhaps matches TRBD1 (6 bases). CDR1 is SEHNR and CDR2 is FQNEAQ in the germline V gene (reference sequence). The germline V and J ends were trimmed by 2 bases and 4 bases, with 11 bases remaining between them. This CDR3 is built from 15 residues. CDR3 loop: CASSLTGTSTGELFF. The CDR3 DNA reads TGTGCCAGCAGCTTAACCGGGACATCCACCGGGGAGCTGTTTTTT.

The gene calls are TRBV5-8 and TRBJ2-1; D not certain. The CDR3 length is 12 residues. Germline V gene sequence: CDR1 SGHTS, CDR2 YDEGEE. Trimming took off 1 base at V and 13 bases at J, with 12 bases between the two ends. The CDR3 here is CASSLSSVVQFF. The CDR3 DNA reads as TGTGCCAGCAGCTTGTCCTCTGTAGTACAGTTCTTC.

V usage is TRBV28 and J usage is TRBJ1-1; TRBD1 agrees at 9 bases. Losses at the gene ends were 8 bases for V and 3 bases for J; bases not matched to a gene: 1. The CDR3 is 12 residues long. CDR1 is MDHEN and CDR2 is SYDVKM in the germline V gene. CDR3 in amino acids: CASGQGYTEAFF. Here the CDR3 DNA reads TGTGCCAGCGGACAGGGGTACACTGAAGCTTTCTTT.

This clone was observed a few times. This chain links TRBV7-8 with TRBJ2-5; D gene unclear. V lost 1 base to trimming and J lost 0 bases, with 6 bases between them. This CDR3 has 14 amino acids. The germline V gene has CDR1 SGHVS and CDR2 FQNEAQ. The CDR3: CASSLGAYQETQYF. CDR3 DNA: TGTGCCAGCAGCTTAGGCGCCTACCAAGAGACCCAGTACTTC.

As to this clone: A read error may account for a junction end that differs from germline. Within the sample, other DNA sequences also encode this same CDR3. The V and J genes are TRBV28 and TRBJ1-1; the D is unclear. Germline values: CDR1 MDHEN, CDR2 SYDVKM. This CDR3 comprises 14 residues. The CDR3 region is CASRSPRGYTEAFF. CDR3 bases: TGCGCCAGCCGGTCCCCCCGGGGTTACACTGAAGCTTTCTTT.

The chain links TRBV27 to TRBJ2-7; 9 bases agree with TRBD1. Trimming cost V 6 bases and J 4 bases; bases outside gene matches: 13. The CDR3 extends over 16 amino acids. Germline V gene sequence: CDR1 MNHEY, CDR2 SMNVEV (reference sequence). CDR3 in DNA: TGTGCCAGCAGCAGTAGTAGGGACAGGGAGCAATACGAGCAGTACTTC. This codes for CASSSSRDREQYEQYF.

This clone came up once. V and J are TRBV6-5 and TRBJ1-3, with TRBD1 matching 7 bases. Trimming took 5 bases from V and 3 from J; bases not matched to a gene: 4. Germline lookup yields CDR1 MNHEY and CDR2 SVGAGI. This CDR3 has 14 amino acids. The CDR3 loop is CASSRDRGGNTIYF. The CDR3 DNA reads as TGTGCCAGCAGTCGGGACAGAGGTGGAAACACCATATATTTT.

This clone was counted a single time. This chain joins TRBV6-5 and TRBJ2-3; D is uncertain. The CDR3 contains 12 residues. V lost 7 bases and J lost 2, with 7 bases in between. Germline values: CDR1 MNHEY, CDR2 SVGAGI. The CDR3 is CASTGYTDTQYF. CDR3 bases: TGTGCCAGCACCGGTTACACAGATACGCAGTATTTT.